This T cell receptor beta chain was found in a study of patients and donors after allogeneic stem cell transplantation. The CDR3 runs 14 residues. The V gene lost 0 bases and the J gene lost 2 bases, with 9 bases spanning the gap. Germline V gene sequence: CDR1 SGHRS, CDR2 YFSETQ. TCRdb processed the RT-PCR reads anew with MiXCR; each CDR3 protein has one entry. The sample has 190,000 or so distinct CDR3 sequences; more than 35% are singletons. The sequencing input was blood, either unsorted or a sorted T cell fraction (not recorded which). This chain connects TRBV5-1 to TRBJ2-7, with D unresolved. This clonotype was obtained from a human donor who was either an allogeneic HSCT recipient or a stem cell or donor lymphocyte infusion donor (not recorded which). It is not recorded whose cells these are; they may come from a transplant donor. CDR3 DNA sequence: TGCGCCAGCAGCTTGGAGCTCCTCCCCTACGAGCAGTACTTC. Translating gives CASSLELLPYEQYF.